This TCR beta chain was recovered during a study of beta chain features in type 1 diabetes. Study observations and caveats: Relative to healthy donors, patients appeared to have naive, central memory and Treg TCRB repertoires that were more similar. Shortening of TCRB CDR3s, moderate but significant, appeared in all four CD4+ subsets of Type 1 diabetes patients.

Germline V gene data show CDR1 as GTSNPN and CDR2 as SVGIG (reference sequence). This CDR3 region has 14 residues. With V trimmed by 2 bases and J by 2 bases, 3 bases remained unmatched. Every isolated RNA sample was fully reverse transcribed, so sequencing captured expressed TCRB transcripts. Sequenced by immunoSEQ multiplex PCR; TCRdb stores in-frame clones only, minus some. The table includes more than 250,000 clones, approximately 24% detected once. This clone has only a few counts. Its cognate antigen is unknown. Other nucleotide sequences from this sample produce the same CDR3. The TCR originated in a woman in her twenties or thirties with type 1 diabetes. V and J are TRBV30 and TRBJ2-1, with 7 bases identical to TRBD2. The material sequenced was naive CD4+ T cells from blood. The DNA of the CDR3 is TGTGCCTGGAGTCACAGCGGGACCTACAATGAGCAGTTCTTC. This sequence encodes CAWSHSGTYNEQFF.